This entry describes one T cell receptor (beta chain). The CDR3 contains 14 residues. The germline V and J ends were trimmed by 4 bases and 8 bases, with 17 bases remaining between them. CDR1 is ENHRY and CDR2 is SYGVKD in the germline V gene. The data originate from a study of PD-L1 blockade in urothelial cancer. Across the whole study: Beginning around 2014, patients received atezolizumab, given as 1,200 mg intravenously every 3 weeks.

Noted time point: pretreatment peripheral blood. Patients were living with locally advanced or metastatic urothelial carcinoma. Sample contribution per patient ranged from 1 to 8, covering pretreatment and on-treatment. Produced via immunoSEQ multiplex PCR; TCRdb's table is partial and in-frame only. The sample contains 85,000 to 100,000 clones, around 90% of which appear only once. The sample in question was PBMCs, obtained around atezolizumab (anti-PD-L1) treatment. The origin of this receptor is a man aged 55 to 69 with urothelial cancer. The V gene is TRBV10-3, the J gene TRBJ1-2, with a tentative D call TRBD1 (6 bases). CDR3 loop: CAISGDHRVGGYTF. Here the CDR3 DNA reads TGTGCCATCAGTGGGGACCACAGGGTTGGCGGCTACACCTTC.